The subject of this entry is one T cell receptor beta chain. The target antigen is unknown. This sample was included in a study of beta chain features in type 1 diabetes. The V end lost 8 bases, the J end lost 0 bases, and 17 bases lay between the germline ends. The CDR3 sequence is 16 residues long. Looked up from germline, CDR1 is MDHEN and CDR2 is SYDVKM. The sequenced template was cDNA made from the entire isolated RNA. TCRdb's table, derived via immunoSEQ multiplex PCR, lists solely in-frame clones and lacks some. There are 300,000 to 350,000 clones in the sample; around 8.5% occur only once, and approximately 1% lies in the top ten. Sorting based on CD45RO/CCR7/CD25/CD127/CD95/CD27 separated CD4+ naive, central memory, regulatory and stem cell-like memory cells. Without exception, sorted populations had purity beyond 98%. Study-wide results and caveats: Since sequencing was performed on cDNA, cells with high TCR expression could be over-represented. Among all four CD4+ subsets, Type 1 diabetes patients had TCRB CDR3s that were moderately but significantly shorter. In comparison with healthy donors, patients had naive, central memory and Treg TCRB repertoires that appeared more similar.

The clonotype originates from a man between 25 and 39 years old with type 1 diabetes. The sample was central memory CD4+ T cells from blood. This chain links TRBV28 with TRBJ1-5, with D possibly TRBD1 on 6 matching bases. The CDR3: CASGGTGSGSNQPQHF. The CDR3, as DNA: TGTGCCAGCGGAGGTACAGGGAGCGGTAGCAATCAGCCCCAGCATTTT.